Listed below are T cell receptor beta chains from one sample, sequenced in a study of spatial heterogeneity in lung cancer. TCRdb reprocessed the 5' RACE reads with MiXCR, giving one entry per CDR3 protein. The table lists roughly 9,900 distinct CDR3 sequences, approximately 8.6% of them singletons, with roughly 25% in the top ten. This material consisted of PBMCs, taken at surgery. All receptors derive from a male donor with early-stage non-small cell lung cancer. CDR3s include the opening cysteine and the closing phenylalanine or tryptophan. A D gene is named only where the DNA matches it firmly. Size is omitted from some rows. Given values are once, few, many or a class for expanded clones.

J gene: TRBJ1-2
V gene: TRBV20-1
clone size: many
D gene: -
CDR3 protein: CSAPQGANYGYTF
CDR3 DNA: TGCAGTGCTCCTCAGGGAGCTAACTATGGCTACACCTTC

J gene: TRBJ2-6
V gene: TRBV5-6
clone size: many
D gene: TRBD1
CDR3 protein: CASSTGTGPGANVLTF
CDR3 DNA: TGTGCCAGCAGCACGGGGACAGGACCCGGGGCCAACGTCCTGACTTTC

J gene: TRBJ1-1
V gene: TRBV7-9
clone size: many
D gene: TRBD1
CDR3 protein: CASSLGPDRAEAFF
CDR3 DNA: TGTGCCAGCAGCTTAGGGCCTGACAGGGCCGAAGCTTTCTTT

J gene: TRBJ2-1
V gene: TRBV18
clone size: medium-sized
D gene: -
CDR3 protein: CASSDYNEQFF
CDR3 DNA: TGTGCCAGCTCAGACTACAATGAGCAGTTCTTC

J gene: TRBJ1-5
V gene: TRBV7-2
clone size: few
D gene: -
CDR3 protein: CASSPTTGSNQPQHF
CDR3 DNA: TGTGCCAGCAGCCCTACGACAGGTAGCAATCAGCCCCAGCATTTT

J gene: TRBJ1-1
V gene: TRBV4-2
clone size: many
D gene: -
CDR3 protein: CASSQDRWGNTEAFF
CDR3 DNA: TGTGCCAGCAGCCAAGACCGTTGGGGGAACACTGAAGCTTTCTTT

J gene: TRBJ2-7
V gene: TRBV6-5
clone size: few
D gene: TRBD1
CDR3 protein: CASSRTGAEQYF
CDR3 DNA: TGTGCCAGCAGTAGGACAGGGGCCGAGCAGTACTTC

J gene: TRBJ2-2
V gene: TRBV7-9
clone size: many
D gene: TRBD1
CDR3 protein: CASSRRDRGPTGELFF
CDR3 DNA: TGTGCCAGCAGCCGCCGGGACAGGGGGCCCACCGGGGAGCTGTTTTTT

J gene: TRBJ1-1
V gene: TRBV5-1
clone size: few
D gene: -
CDR3 protein: CASSHLAPGRNTEAFF
CDR3 DNA: TGCGCCAGCAGCCATCTCGCGCCAGGGCGAAACACTGAAGCTTTCTTT

J gene: TRBJ1-1
V gene: TRBV7-2
clone size: -
D gene: -
CDR3 protein: CASSPYLWGGGTEAFF
CDR3 DNA: TGTGCCAGCAGCCCGTACCTCTGGGGAGGGGGCACTGAAGCTTTCTTT

J gene: TRBJ2-3
V gene: TRBV25-1
clone size: many
D gene: TRBD2
CDR3 protein: CASGVGAGDTDTQYF
CDR3 DNA: TGTGCCAGCGGCGTTGGAGCGGGGGATACAGATACGCAGTATTTT

J gene: TRBJ1-1
V gene: TRBV27
clone size: -
D gene: -
CDR3 protein: CASSDRRMNTEAFF
CDR3 DNA: TGTGCCAGCAGTGACAGACGTATGAACACTGAAGCTTTCTTT

J gene: TRBJ2-7
V gene: TRBV7-9
clone size: many
D gene: -
CDR3 protein: CASSLAGVEQYF
CDR3 DNA: TGTGCCAGCAGCTTAGCTGGGGTCGAGCAGTACTTC

J gene: TRBJ2-1
V gene: TRBV5-1
clone size: many
D gene: -
CDR3 protein: CASSLAGTPQFF
CDR3 DNA: TGCGCCAGCAGCCTGGCGGGGACTCCTCAGTTCTTC

J gene: TRBJ2-1
V gene: TRBV19
clone size: many
D gene: -
CDR3 protein: CASTGVSWHEQFF
CDR3 DNA: TGTGCCAGTACAGGGGTCTCGTGGCATGAGCAGTTCTTC

J gene: TRBJ1-1
V gene: TRBV25-1
clone size: many
D gene: -
CDR3 protein: CASSESAGRHTEAFF
CDR3 DNA: TGTGCCAGCAGTGAATCGGCAGGGCGACACACTGAAGCTTTCTTT

J gene: TRBJ2-2
V gene: TRBV6-5
clone size: -
D gene: -
CDR3 protein: CASSRRDTGELFF
CDR3 DNA: TGTGCCAGCAGTCGACGGGACACCGGGGAGCTGTTTTTT

J gene: TRBJ1-1
V gene: TRBV12-3/TRBV12-4
clone size: many
D gene: -
CDR3 protein: CASSVQGGGTEAFF
CDR3 DNA: TGTGCCAGCAGTGTACAGGGAGGAGGAACTGAAGCTTTCTTT

J gene: TRBJ1-6
V gene: TRBV28
clone size: many
D gene: -
CDR3 protein: CASMGSIGNNSPLHF
CDR3 DNA: TGTGCCAGCATGGGTAGCATCGGGAATAATTCACCCCTCCACTTT

J gene: TRBJ2-7
V gene: TRBV20-1
clone size: many
D gene: TRBD2
CDR3 protein: CSARDPLTSGQYF
CDR3 DNA: TGCAGTGCTAGAGATCCCCTCACTAGCGGGCAGTACTTC

J gene: TRBJ1-5
V gene: TRBV2
clone size: -
D gene: -
CDR3 protein: CASIAYSNQPQHF
CDR3 DNA: TGTGCCAGCATTGCGTATAGCAATCAGCCCCAGCATTTT

J gene: TRBJ1-2
V gene: TRBV29-1
clone size: medium-sized
D gene: -
CDR3 protein: CSVEDGINYGYTF
CDR3 DNA: TGCAGCGTTGAAGATGGGATTAACTATGGCTACACCTTC

J gene: TRBJ2-1
V gene: TRBV27
clone size: medium-sized
D gene: -
CDR3 protein: CASLPGSRGVHEQFF
CDR3 DNA: TGTGCCAGCCTTCCAGGAAGTCGAGGGGTGCATGAGCAGTTCTTC

J gene: TRBJ2-1
V gene: TRBV9
clone size: many
D gene: TRBD2
CDR3 protein: CASSLLAGHRDEQFF
CDR3 DNA: TGTGCCAGCAGCCTCCTAGCGGGGCATAGGGATGAGCAGTTCTTC

J gene: TRBJ2-3
V gene: TRBV19
clone size: many
D gene: TRBD2
CDR3 protein: CASNPAGSTGDTQYF
CDR3 DNA: TGTGCCAGTAATCCAGCGGGGTCCACGGGAGATACGCAGTATTTT

J gene: TRBJ1-5
V gene: TRBV11-2
clone size: -
D gene: TRBD1
CDR3 protein: CASSLRGQGNQPQHF
CDR3 DNA: TGTGCCAGCAGCTTACGCGGACAGGGAAATCAGCCCCAGCATTTT

J gene: TRBJ2-7
V gene: TRBV11-2
clone size: many
D gene: -
CDR3 protein: CASSLVLDPRLTGPEGYEQYF
CDR3 DNA: TGTGCCAGCAGCTTAGTCTTGGACCCACGCCTGACAGGTCCCGAGGGGTACGAGCAGTACTTC

J gene: TRBJ2-7
V gene: TRBV7-3
clone size: many
D gene: -
CDR3 protein: CASSSGPFYEQYF
CDR3 DNA: TGTGCCAGCAGCTCTGGACCCTTCTACGAGCAGTACTTC

J gene: TRBJ1-1
V gene: TRBV4-3
clone size: medium-sized
D gene: -
CDR3 protein: CASSHKQGLNTEAFF
CDR3 DNA: TGCGCCAGCAGCCATAAACAGGGACTGAACACTGAAGCTTTCTTT

J gene: TRBJ2-7
V gene: TRBV7-2
clone size: -
D gene: -
CDR3 protein: CASSFSTYEQYF
CDR3 DNA: TGTGCCAGCAGCTTTTCCACCTACGAGCAGTACTTC

J gene: TRBJ1-1
V gene: TRBV7-8
clone size: medium-sized
D gene: -
CDR3 protein: CASSLGLRDAEAFF
CDR3 DNA: TGTGCCAGCAGCTTAGGTTTGAGGGATGCTGAAGCTTTCTTT

J gene: TRBJ2-3
V gene: TRBV7-2
clone size: medium-sized
D gene: TRBD2
CDR3 protein: CASSLAQRGGRTQYF
CDR3 DNA: TGTGCCAGCAGCTTAGCGCAACGGGGGGGTCGGACGCAGTATTTT

J gene: TRBJ2-6
V gene: TRBV6-2/TRBV6-3
clone size: many
D gene: -
CDR3 protein: CASSYFGSGANVLTF
CDR3 DNA: TGTGCCAGCAGTTACTTCGGCTCTGGGGCCAACGTCCTGACTTTC

J gene: TRBJ2-1
V gene: TRBV20-1
clone size: many
D gene: -
CDR3 protein: CSAKGGAVSYNEQFF
CDR3 DNA: TGCAGTGCTAAGGGCGGGGCAGTCTCCTACAATGAGCAGTTCTTC

J gene: TRBJ2-1
V gene: TRBV3-1
clone size: many
D gene: -
CDR3 protein: CASSQVIDGHEQFF
CDR3 DNA: TGTGCCAGCAGCCAAGTTATTGACGGCCATGAGCAGTTCTTC

J gene: TRBJ2-7
V gene: TRBV5-1
clone size: -
D gene: TRBD1
CDR3 protein: CASRRGQGTTYEQYF
CDR3 DNA: TGCGCCAGCAGGCGAGGACAGGGGACAACCTACGAGCAGTACTTC

J gene: TRBJ2-4
V gene: TRBV28
clone size: medium-sized
D gene: -
CDR3 protein: CASSGGVAAKNIQYF
CDR3 DNA: TGTGCCAGCAGTGGTGGGGTAGCGGCCAAAAACATTCAGTACTTC

J gene: TRBJ2-2
V gene: TRBV10-3
clone size: many
D gene: -
CDR3 protein: CAITPGSQGGELFF
CDR3 DNA: TGTGCCATCACCCCCGGCTCTCAGGGCGGGGAGCTGTTTTTT

J gene: TRBJ2-2
V gene: TRBV3-1
clone size: many
D gene: TRBD2
CDR3 protein: CASSQQGLAEIGELFF
CDR3 DNA: TGTGCCAGCAGCCAGCAGGGACTAGCGGAGATCGGGGAGCTGTTTTTT

J gene: TRBJ2-5
V gene: TRBV7-9
clone size: many
D gene: TRBD2
CDR3 protein: CASSLVVGGGLQETQYF
CDR3 DNA: TGTGCCAGCAGCTTAGTCGTCGGGGGGGGCCTCCAAGAGACCCAGTACTTC

J gene: TRBJ2-3
V gene: TRBV28
clone size: many
D gene: -
CDR3 protein: CVSAVAGRSDTQYF
CDR3 DNA: TGTGTCAGCGCGGTAGCAGGGAGGTCAGATACGCAGTATTTT

J gene: TRBJ2-7
V gene: TRBV29-1
clone size: many
D gene: -
CDR3 protein: CSVETESSYEQYF
CDR3 DNA: TGCAGCGTTGAGACTGAGAGCTCCTACGAGCAGTACTTC

J gene: TRBJ2-5
V gene: TRBV28
clone size: many
D gene: TRBD2
CDR3 protein: CASSTIAGGMGGETQYF
CDR3 DNA: TGTGCCAGCAGTACCATAGCGGGGGGGATGGGTGGAGAGACCCAGTACTTC

J gene: TRBJ1-3
V gene: TRBV7-9
clone size: many
D gene: -
CDR3 protein: CASSPPLFGGGGNTIYF
CDR3 DNA: TGTGCCAGCAGCCCACCCCTCTTCGGGGGCGGTGGAAACACCATATATTTT

J gene: TRBJ2-3
V gene: TRBV20-1
clone size: many
D gene: -
CDR3 protein: CSARGAGDTQYF
CDR3 DNA: TGCAGTGCTAGGGGGGCGGGGGATACGCAGTATTTT

J gene: TRBJ2-7
V gene: TRBV6-5
clone size: many
D gene: -
CDR3 protein: CASSPGNPRLYEQYF
CDR3 DNA: TGTGCCAGCAGTCCCGGAAATCCAAGATTATACGAGCAGTACTTC

J gene: TRBJ1-2
V gene: TRBV9
clone size: many
D gene: -
CDR3 protein: CASSVVQSYGYTF
CDR3 DNA: TGTGCCAGCAGCGTAGTACAGTCCTATGGCTACACCTTC

J gene: TRBJ2-2
V gene: TRBV7-9
clone size: many
D gene: TRBD1
CDR3 protein: CASSLKTGGLVGELFF
CDR3 DNA: TGTGCCAGCAGCCTCAAGACAGGGGGCCTGGTCGGGGAGCTGTTTTTT

J gene: TRBJ1-2
V gene: TRBV7-9
clone size: many
D gene: -
CDR3 protein: CASSLALGAFGDGYTF
CDR3 DNA: TGTGCCAGCAGCTTAGCTCTCGGCGCTTTTGGGGATGGCTACACCTTC